What follows is one TCR beta chain and its context. The antigen remains undetermined. This specimen belongs to a study of cytomegalovirus exposure and HLA in healthy donors. Study-level background: Within the Caucasian-associated ancestry cluster were more than 75% of the roughly 400 genotyped donors.

The study ran its PCR with 60 Vbeta and 13 Jbeta primers. Generated by immunoSEQ multiplex PCR, the TCRdb table keeps only in-frame clones and is missing some. This sample has 150,000 to 200,000 clones, with under 90% found just once. Regarding the study as a whole: Segments of the TCR beta V type were, in most cases, productive about 90% or about 30% of the time in an earlier analysis. Later findings reportedly placed an Asian-associated ancestry cluster below the roughly 700-donor mean for N-insertions.

Healthy bone marrow donors made up the donor group. Trimming removed 3 bases at V and 0 bases at J, with 10 bases between. From germline, CDR1 is SGHRS and CDR2 YFSETQ. The length of the CDR3 is 14 residues. The V gene is TRBV5-1, the J gene TRBJ2-7; D perhaps matches TRBD2 (5 bases). Material: PBMCs. This TCR was recovered from a man in his late teens or twenties in good health and CMV-seronegative. The CDR3 nucleotides are TGCGCCAGCAGCTCGGACTCTCACTCCTACGAGCAGTACTTC. It specifies CASSSDSHSYEQYF.